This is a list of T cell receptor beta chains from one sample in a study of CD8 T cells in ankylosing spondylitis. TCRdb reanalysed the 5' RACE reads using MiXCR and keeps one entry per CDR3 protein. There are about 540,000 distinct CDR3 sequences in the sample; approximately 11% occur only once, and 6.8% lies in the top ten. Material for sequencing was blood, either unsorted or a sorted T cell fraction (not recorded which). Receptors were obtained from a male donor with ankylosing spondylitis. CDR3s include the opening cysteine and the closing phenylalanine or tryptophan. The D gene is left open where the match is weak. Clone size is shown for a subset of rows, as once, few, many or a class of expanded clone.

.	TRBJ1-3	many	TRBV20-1	TGCAGTGCTACGAGCTCTGGAAACACCATATATTTT	CSATSSGNTIYF
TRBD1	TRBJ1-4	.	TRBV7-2	TGTGCCAGCAGCCCGGGGACAGCCGCAACTAATGAAAAACTGTTTTTT	CASSPGTAATNEKLFF
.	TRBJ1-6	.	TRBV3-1	TGTGCCAGCAGCCAAGAGGTCAACAGCGGCTCACCCCTCCACTTT	CASSQEVNSGSPLHF
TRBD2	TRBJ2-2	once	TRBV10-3	TGTGCCATCAGCCCTAGCGGGAGGGCCGTGGGCGGGGAGCTGTTTTTT	CAISPSGRAVGGELFF
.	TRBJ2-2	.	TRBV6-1	TGTGCCAGCGTGCGGGCGGCCACCGGGGAGCTGTTTTTT	CASVRAATGELFF
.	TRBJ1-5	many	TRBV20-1	TGCGGAGTGGGCTTCCCGGCTCAGCCCCAGCATTTT	CGVGFPAQPQHF
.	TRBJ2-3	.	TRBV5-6	TGTGCCAGCAGCTTGGGGCTGGGGCTCCGACTCGATACGCAGTATTTT	CASSLGLGLRLDTQYF
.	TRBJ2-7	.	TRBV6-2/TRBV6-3	TGTGCCAGCAGCCCAACCTTTTTGGAGCAGTACTTC	CASSPTFLEQYF
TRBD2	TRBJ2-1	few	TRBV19	TGTGCCAGTAGAACCGGGACTAGCGGGACCCCGCAGTTCTTC	CASRTGTSGTPQFF
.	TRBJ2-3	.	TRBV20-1	TGCAGTGCTCTCTCGTTTGGGGGATACACAGATACGCAGTATTTT	CSALSFGGYTDTQYF
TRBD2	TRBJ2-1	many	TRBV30	TGTGCCTGGAGTCGTAGCGGGAATGAATTCTTC	CAWSRSGNEFF
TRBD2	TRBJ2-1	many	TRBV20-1	TGCAGTGCTCCCCCCGGACTAGCGGGAGTGGAAGAGCAGTTCTTC	CSAPPGLAGVEEQFF
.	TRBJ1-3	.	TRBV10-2	TGCGCCAGCAGTGACGCCGGGTTGGCTGGAAACACCATATATTTT	CASSDAGLAGNTIYF
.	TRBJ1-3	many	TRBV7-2	TGTGCCAGCAGCTCTGGTCCCGAGAGCTCTGGAAACACCATATATTTT	CASSSGPESSGNTIYF
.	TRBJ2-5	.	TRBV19	TGTGCCAGTAGTATAGATCTGAGTAGAAAAGAGACCCAGTACTTC	CASSIDLSRKETQYF
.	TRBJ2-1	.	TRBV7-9	TGTGCCAGCAGCTTTGGTAGCGGAGCCTACAATGAGCAGTTCTTC	CASSFGSGAYNEQFF
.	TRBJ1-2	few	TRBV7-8	TGTGCCAGCAGCTCGGACCTCTATGGCTACACCTTC	CASSSDLYGYTF
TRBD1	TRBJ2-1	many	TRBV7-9	TGTGCCAGCAGCTCAAGGGACAGGGGATTCCACAATGAGCAGTTCTTC	CASSSRDRGFHNEQFF
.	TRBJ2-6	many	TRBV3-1	TGTGCCAGCAGCCAAGGGTCATACTCTGGGGCCAACGTCCTGACTTTC	CASSQGSYSGANVLTF
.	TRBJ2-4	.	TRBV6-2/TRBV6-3	TGTGCCAGCAGTTACTCGGGGTGGAAAAACATTCAGTACTTC	CASSYSGWKNIQYF
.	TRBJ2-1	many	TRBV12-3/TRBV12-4	TGTGCCAGCAGTTTCTCGGGTGGGGTCTACAATGAGCAGTTCTTC	CASSFSGGVYNEQFF
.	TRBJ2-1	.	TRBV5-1	TGCGCCAGCAGCTTTCTACGGGGACCTTTAACGTATGAGCAGTTCTTC	CASSFLRGPLTYEQFF
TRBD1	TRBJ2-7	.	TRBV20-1	TGCAGTGCTAGAGCTCACAGGGGCTACGAGCAGTACTTC	CSARAHRGYEQYF
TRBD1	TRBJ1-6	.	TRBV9	TGTGCCAGCAGCGTAGGACAGGGGCGAGATTCACCCCTCCACTTT	CASSVGQGRDSPLHF
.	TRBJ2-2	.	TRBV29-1	TGCAGCGTTGTAGTCCACCGGAACACCGGGGAGCTGTTTTTT	CSVVVHRNTGELFF
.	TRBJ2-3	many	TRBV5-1	TGCGCCAGCAGCATCCTTACAGGAGGGAGCACAGATACGCAGTATTTT	CASSILTGGSTDTQYF
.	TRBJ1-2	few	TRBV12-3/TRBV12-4	TGTGCCAGCAGTCCCGCCGGCCTGTCTGGCTACACCTTC	CASSPAGLSGYTF
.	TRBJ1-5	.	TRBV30	TGTGCCTGGAGCATAGGGACTCAGCCCCAGCATTTT	CAWSIGTQPQHF
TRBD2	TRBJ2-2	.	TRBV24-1	TGTGCCACCAGTGATCCTACTAGCGGGAGATCTAAAAGCGGGGAGCTGTTTTTT	CATSDPTSGRSKSGELFF
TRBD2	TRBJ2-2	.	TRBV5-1	TGCGCCAGCAGCTTGGCCGCCGGGACTAGCGGCACCGGGGAGCTGTTTTTT	CASSLAAGTSGTGELFF
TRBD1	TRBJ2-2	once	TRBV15	TGTGCCACCAGCCGTGGGACAGGGGGAGACACCGGGGAGCTGTTTTTT	CATSRGTGGDTGELFF
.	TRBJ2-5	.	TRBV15	TGTGCCACCAGCAGAGATCTAGGAGGAGCCCAGTACTTC	CATSRDLGGAQYF
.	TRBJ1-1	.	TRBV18	TGTGCCAGCTCACCAAGACAGGCGGCGGGCATGAACACTGAAGCTTTCTTT	CASSPRQAAGMNTEAFF